The text below deals with one T cell receptor beta chain. Cohort 3 recovery required two negative PCRs, clearance, or symptom resolution. CDR3 length: 14 amino acids. CDR1 is LNHDA, CDR2 SQIVND, per germline (reference sequence). V was trimmed by 4 bases and J by 0 bases, leaving 9 bases between them. The assay was immunoSEQ multiplex PCR, and TCRdb's table has in-frame clones only and misses some. Here the sample spans around 160,000 clones, around 80% being singletons. The data stem from a study of blood T cell repertoires in COVID-19. What was sequenced was PBMCs or T cells enriched from blood (not recorded which). This receptor was obtained from a woman in her sixties or seventies who had recovered from COVID-19. The chain recombines TRBV19 with TRBJ2-5; D might be TRBD2 (5 bases). The CDR3 here is CASSRGLDQETQYF. The DNA for the CDR3 is TGTGCCAGTAGTAGAGGGCTAGACCAAGAGACCCAGTACTTC.